This TCR beta chain was sequenced in a study of regulatory T cells in long-lasting Graves disease. TCR beta libraries were built with iRepertoire HTBI primers and Arm-PCR of CDR3 regions. TCRdb redid the calling of the multiplex PCR reads with MiXCR, one entry per CDR3 protein. The table shows roughly 420,000 distinct CDR3 sequences, with over 15% occurring only once. Time point noted: newly diagnosed GD, antithyroid drugs for less than 3 months. Preparation of the TCR library used RNA extracted from PBMCs. Graves' disease diagnosis relied on American Thyroid Association guidelines. An endocrinology department in Xi'an, China, supplied the patients. This CDR3 spans 13 amino acids. Germline CDR1 reads SGHNT; CDR2 reads YYREEE (reference sequence). V lost 7 bases to trimming and J lost 2 bases, with 12 bases between them. The same data also went into a second study, on T cells in Graves' hyperthyroidism and ophthalmopathy. This second report adds: A model of 13 V-J pairs discriminated ophthalmopathy from stable hyperthyroidism.

The TCR was taken from a woman younger than 45 with Graves disease. Here the sequenced sample was peripheral blood mononuclear cells (PBMCs), taken at new diagnosis, from a patient treated with antithyroid drugs. The rearrangement joins TRBV5-4 to TRBJ1-2; D may be TRBD1 (5 bases). The CDR3 loop is CASSTGGNYGYTF. The CDR3 DNA sequence: TGTGCCAGCTCCACGGGGGGGAACTATGGCTACACCTTC.